One sample yielded the 15 T cell receptor beta chains listed below, sequenced in a study of blood T cell repertoires in COVID-19. Sequencing was performed with immunoSEQ multiplex PCR; in TCRdb, only in-frame clones are kept and a portion is missing. Found here are about 160,000 clones, roughly 88% of them singletons; the top ten hold roughly 2%. Sequencing used peripheral blood. The receptors originated from a young man with acute or convalescent COVID-19.

The J gene is TRBJ2-1, the V gene TRBV7-8; 14 bases align to TRBD2. The CDR3 has 19 amino acids. Germline V gene lookup returns CDR1 SGHVS and CDR2 FQNEAQ. Trimming took 2 bases from V and 3 from J; bases not matched to a gene: 9. CDR3 sequence (DNA): TGTGCCAGCAGCTTATTTGGACTAGCGGGAGGAATTCACTACAATGAGCAGTTCTTC. This sequence encodes CASSLFGLAGGIHYNEQFF. The full variable domain, its missing parts supplied by reference TRBV7-8 and TRBJ2-1, is GAGVSQSPRYKVAKRGQDVALRCDPISGHVSLFWYQQALGQGPEFLTYFQNEAQLDKSGLPSDRFFAERPEGSVSTLKIQRTQQEDSAVYLCASSLFGLAGGIHYNEQFFGPGTRLTVL.

This chain links TRBV7-9 with TRBJ1-1; D is uncertain. Trimming took off 0 bases at V and 4 bases at J, with 9 bases between the two ends. The CDR3 is 14 amino acids. Germline lookup yields CDR1 SEHNR and CDR2 FQNEAQ (reference sequence). CDR3 loop: CASSLASRGTEAFF. DNA for the CDR3: TGTGCCAGCAGCTTAGCCTCCCGGGGCACTGAAGCTTTCTTT.

The chain is built from TRBV18 and TRBJ2-7, with D perhaps matching TRBD1 (6 bases). The CDR3 covers 16 residues. CDR1 is KGHSH and CDR2 is LQKENI in the germline V gene. Trimming stripped 0 bases from V and 1 base from J, with 13 bases between. CDR3 nucleotide sequence: TGTGCCAGCTCACCACCGGGCTCGAGGGGGTCCTACGAGCAGTACTTC. This translates into CASSPPGSRGSYEQYF.

The chain recombines TRBV19 with TRBJ1-5; 12 bases line up with TRBD1. CDR1 and CDR2 from the germline V gene are LNHDA and SQIVND (reference sequence). The CDR3 is 16 amino acids. V dropped 4 bases and J dropped 7; count of bases not matched to a gene: 8. CDR3 residues: CASSTRDRGRGQPQHF. As DNA, the CDR3 is TGTGCCAGTAGTACCAGGGACAGGGGGCGCGGGCAGCCCCAGCATTTT. Complete variable domain (other parts from reference TRBV19 and TRBJ1-5): DGGITQSPKYLFRKEGQNVTLSCEQNLNHDAMYWYRQDPGQGLRLIYYSQIVNDFQKGDIAEGYSVSREKKESFPLTVTSAQKNPTAFYLCASSTRDRGRGQPQHFGDGTRLSIL.

The rearrangement links TRBV7-6 to TRBJ1-1; D not certain. This CDR3 contains 15 residues. CDR1 is SGHVS and CDR2 is FNYEAQ in the germline V gene. The V end lost 5 bases, the J end lost 1 base, and 14 bases lay between the germline ends. The CDR3 loop reads CASSLFAGTNTEAFF. CDR3 bases: TGTGCCAGCAGCCTCTTTGCGGGAACGAACACTGAAGCTTTCTTT.

This clone was found a few times. V is TRBV27 and J is TRBJ1-1; 10 nucleotides align to TRBD1. Germline CDR1 MNHEY, CDR2 SMNVEV (reference sequence). With V trimmed by 5 bases and J by 3 bases, 6 bases remained unmatched. This CDR3 region has 15 residues. The DNA of the CDR3 is TGTGCCAGCAGTACCCGACAGGGGGCAGACACTGAAGCTTTCTTT. Translating gives CASSTRQGADTEAFF.

The chain uses TRBV5-8 and TRBJ1-5; 8 bases line up with TRBD1. The CDR3 extends over 15 amino acids. Germline trimming cut 3 bases from V and 1 base from J; bases unmatched to any gene: 3. The germline CDR1 and CDR2 sequences are SGHTS and YDEGEE. The CDR3 reads CASSSRTGSNQPQHF. The CDR3 coding sequence is TGTGCCAGCAGCTCCCGGACAGGGAGCAATCAGCCCCAGCATTTT.

Turning to this clone: At the DNA level, this CDR3 is encoded by other sequences in the same sample as well. Here the CDR3 reads CASSSGTGETDTQYF. The CDR3 nucleotides are TGTGCCAGCTCCTCCGGGACAGGGGAAACAGATACGCAGTATTTT. The chain is built from TRBV18 and TRBJ2-3, with TRBD1 identical over 10 bases. This CDR3 has 15 amino acids. CDR1 is KGHSH, CDR2 LQKENI, per germline. With 6 bases clipped from V and 3 bases from J, the junction kept 6 bases outside the gene matches.

The chain has TRBV5-1 and TRBJ1-1, with D unresolved. The CDR3 covers 14 residues. Germline assignment: CDR1 SGHRS and CDR2 YFSETQ. V was pared by 2 bases and J by 3 bases, with 11 bases between. The chain's CDR3 is CASSLHPRHTEAFF. The CDR3 DNA reads as TGCGCCAGCAGCTTACACCCGCGGCACACTGAAGCTTTCTTT.

The V gene is TRBV7-9, the J gene TRBJ2-1, with 7 nucleotides matching TRBD2. Germline trimming cut 4 bases from V and 12 bases from J; bases unmatched to any gene: 15. CDR1 and CDR2 (germline): SEHNR, FQNEAQ (reference sequence). The CDR3 has 15 amino acids. The CDR3: CASSWEGSLTTGQFF. The CDR3 nucleotides read TGTGCCAGCAGCTGGGAGGGCAGCTTGACAACTGGGCAGTTCTTC.

The chain combines TRBV14 with TRBJ2-7, with 9 bases lining up with TRBD1. The CDR3 is 16 amino acids. V lost 1 base and J lost 2; bases outside the gene matches: 6. In germline, CDR1 is SGHDN, CDR2 FVKESK. The CDR3 sequence: CASSQGDRDLTYEQYF. The CDR3, as DNA: TGTGCCAGCAGCCAAGGGGACAGGGACCTTACCTACGAGCAGTACTTC. Based on the CDR3 plus reference TRBV14 and TRBJ2-7, the full variable domain is EAGVTQFPSHSVIEKGQTVTLRCDPISGHDNLYWYRRVMGKEIKFLLHFVKESKQDESGMPNNRFLAERTGGTYSTLKVQPAELEDSGVYFCASSQGDRDLTYEQYFGPGTRLTVT.

This chain uses TRBV5-1 with TRBJ1-1; TRBD1 matches at 8 bases. Germline values: CDR1 SGHRS, CDR2 YFSETQ. The CDR3 extends over 14 amino acids. V dropped 4 bases and J dropped 3; count of bases not matched to a gene: 5. In DNA, the CDR3 is TGCGCCAGCAGCGTAGGACAGGGTTACACTGAAGCTTTCTTT. This sequence encodes CASSVGQGYTEAFF.

The chain joins TRBV5-1 to TRBJ2-1; the match to TRBD1 covers 7 bases. This CDR3 comprises 15 residues. Per germline, CDR1 SGHRS and CDR2 YFSETQ. V dropped 4 bases and J dropped 4; count of bases not matched to a gene: 8. The CDR3 loop is CASSRTGQTYNEQFF. The DNA for the CDR3 is TGCGCCAGCAGCAGAACGGGACAGACTTACAATGAGCAGTTCTTC.

The rearrangement joins TRBV10-1 to TRBJ2-5, with a tentative D call TRBD2 (5 bases). Germline lookup yields CDR1 WNHNN and CDR2 SYGVQD (reference sequence). The V end lost 0 bases, the J end lost 2 bases, and 7 bases lay between the germline ends. The CDR3 has 14 amino acids. This chain's CDR3 is CASSESRVQETQYF. In DNA, the CDR3 is TGCGCCAGCAGTGAGTCGAGGGTGCAAGAGACCCAGTACTTC.

This clone was detected once. The CDR3 is CASTDPKGEGGNEKLFF. CDR3 coding DNA: TGTGCCAGCACAGACCCCAAAGGGGAAGGGGGTAATGAAAAACTGTTTTTT. The V call is TRBV25-1, the J call TRBJ1-4, with TRBD1 as a possible D gene (6 bases). The CDR3 runs 17 residues. Germline V CDR1 and CDR2: MGHDK, SYGVNS. Trimming shortened V by 7 bases and J by 4 bases, and 22 bases separated the two germline ends.